The entry below gives a single T cell receptor (beta chain) sequence along with its context. Antigen specificity is unknown. These data belong to a study of vaccination effects on CD4 cells after COVID-19. Study findings and constraints: Cross-reactivity toward common cold coronaviruses was confined to only 1 of 255 vaccine-induced clones in healthy vaccinees.

ViraFEST expansion of antigen-specific CD4+ T cells with viral peptide pools preceded sequencing. Upon completion of under eleven days in culture, CD4+ T cells were isolated. Nobody among the vaccine recipients had prior SARS-CoV-2 infection (nucleocapsid antibodies were negative). Produced via immunoSEQ multiplex PCR; TCRdb's table is partial and in-frame only. This repertoire shows 65,000 to 85,000 clones, 80% found once; its top ten account for over 9%. CDR3 length equals 12 residues. Germline loops: CDR1 LGHNA, CDR2 YSLEER. Trimming cost V 1 base and J 10 bases, with 10 bases left between them. This receptor was taken from a human donor who received a COVID-19 vaccine. This specimen was CD4+ T cells from PBMCs cultured with SARS-CoV-2 spike peptides, taken before COVID-19 vaccination. This sequence joins TRBV4-3 and TRBJ1-1; a weak D match, TRBD1 (5 bases). The CDR3 DNA reads as TGCGCCAGCAGCCAAGGGGAAGGGACAGCTTTCTTT. Translated, it gives CASSQGEGTAFF.